This passage covers 21 T cell receptor beta chains from one sample sequenced in a study of Ad26.COV2.S vaccination and SARS-CoV-2 variants. Produced via immunoSEQ multiplex PCR; TCRdb's table is partial and in-frame only. The profile shows about 94,000 clones, roughly 84% of them singletons. The sequencing used peripheral blood, collected after recovery from COVID-19. The source is a human donor who had recovered from COVID-19.

The chain combines TRBV19 with TRBJ2-3; no clear D. The CDR3 contains 14 residues. Germline lookup yields CDR1 LNHDA and CDR2 SQIVND (reference sequence). With 2 bases removed from V and 3 bases from J, the gap between germline ends came to 9 bases. The DNA for the CDR3 is TGTGCCAGTAGTATAACCGACTCTACAGATACGCAGTATTTT. It codes for CASSITDSTDTQYF. The full variable domain, rest sourced from reference TRBV19 and TRBJ2-3, is DGGITQSPKYLFRKEGQNVTLSCEQNLNHDAMYWYRQDPGQGLRLIYYSQIVNDFQKGDIAEGYSVSREKKESFPLTVTSAQKNPTAFYLCASSITDSTDTQYFGPGTRLTVL.

This clone was recorded once. This chain joins TRBV2 and TRBJ2-1, with a possible D match to TRBD2 (6 bases). This CDR3 contains 13 residues. V lost 6 bases to trimming and J lost 12 bases, with 18 bases between them. CDR1 SNHLY and CDR2 FYNNEI come from the germline V gene. The CDR3 region is CASRGDQRRGQFF. CDR3 sequence (DNA): TGTGCCAGCAGAGGGGACCAGCGGAGGGGGCAGTTCTTC.

The chain couples TRBV7-3 to TRBJ1-5; 8 bases fit TRBD1. The germline gives CDR1 SGHTA, CDR2 FQGTGA. Trimming cost V 4 bases and J 4 bases; bases outside gene matches: 3. The CDR3 runs to 14 residues. The CDR3 loop reads CASSSRTGNQPQHF. CDR3 nucleotides: TGTGCCAGCAGCTCCAGGACAGGGAATCAGCCCCAGCATTTT.

The count of this clone is one. The chain carries TRBV27 and TRBJ2-1; 10 nucleotides match TRBD1. Looked up from germline, CDR1 is MNHEY and CDR2 is SMNVEV (reference sequence). CDR3 size: 15 residues. Unmatched junction bases numbered 12, after V lost 8 bases and J lost 8 bases. Here the CDR3 DNA reads TGTGCCAGCTTACCCCCGGGACAGGGGATTCATGAGCAGTTCTTC. Its protein is CASLPPGQGIHEQFF.

The gene calls are TRBV5-6 and TRBJ1-6; D unresolved. CDR3 size: 13 residues. Trimming cost V 0 bases and J 6 bases, with 4 bases left between them. The germline V gene encodes CDR1 SGHDT and CDR2 YYEEEE. Here the CDR3 DNA reads TGTGCCAGCAGCTTGGTAGTTAATTCACCCCTCCACTTT. Its translation is CASSLVVNSPLHF.

The V call is TRBV6-5, the J call TRBJ1-5; D uncertain. Germline loops: CDR1 MNHEY, CDR2 SVGAGI. The CDR3 sequence is 12 residues long. Trimming stripped 6 bases from V and 2 bases from J, with 5 bases between. This CDR3 reads CASRGGNQPQHF. The CDR3 DNA sequence: TGTGCCAGCAGGGGAGGCAATCAGCCCCAGCATTTT.

The V call is TRBV11-3, the J call TRBJ2-5; the D gene is possibly TRBD1 (6 bases). CDR1 and CDR2 from the germline V gene are SGHNT and YENEEA. The CDR3 consists of 13 residues. Trimming took off 7 bases at V and 6 bases at J, with 15 bases between the two ends. CDR3: CASKDRPLQTQYF. The CDR3 coding sequence is TGTGCCAGCAAGGACAGACCATTGCAGACCCAGTACTTC. Combining the CDR3 with reference TRBV11-3 and TRBJ2-5 gives the whole variable domain EAGVVQSPRYKIIEKKQPVAFWCNPISGHNTLYWYLQNLGQGPELLIRYENEEAVDDSQLPKDRFSAERLKGVDSTLKIQPAELGDSAVYLCASKDRPLQTQYFGPGTRLLVL.

CDR3 sequence: CATSRDDRGGNQPQHF. CDR3 nucleotide sequence: TGTGCCACCAGCAGAGATGACAGGGGAGGCAATCAGCCCCAGCATTTT. This chain uses TRBV15 with TRBJ1-5, with 8 bases identical to TRBD1. V shed 0 bases and J 2 bases; nucleotides not matched to a gene: 3. This CDR3 spans 16 amino acids. Germline V lookup: CDR1 LNHNV, CDR2 YYDKDF (reference sequence). Full variable domain (rest looked up from reference TRBV15 and TRBJ1-5): DAMVIQNPRYQVTQFGKPVTLSCSQTLNHNVMYWYQQKSSQAPKLLFHYYDKDFNNEADTPDNFQSRRPNTSFCFLDIRSPGLGDTAMYLCATSRDDRGGNQPQHFGDGTRLSIL.

This sequence joins TRBV14 and TRBJ2-3; 15 positions match TRBD2. The CDR3 runs 18 residues. Germline CDR1 reads SGHDN; CDR2 reads FVKESK. With V trimmed by 4 bases and J by 5 bases, 10 bases remained unmatched. CDR3 DNA sequence: TGTGCCAGCAGCCCCGGACTAGCGGGAGGGCTCGTCGGAGATACGCAGTATTTT. Protein product: CASSPGLAGGLVGDTQYF. Full variable domain (rest looked up from reference TRBV14 and TRBJ2-3): EAGVTQFPSHSVIEKGQTVTLRCDPISGHDNLYWYRRVMGKEIKFLLHFVKESKQDESGMPNNRFLAERTGGTYSTLKVQPAELEDSGVYFCASSPGLAGGLVGDTQYFGPGTRLTVL.

The rearrangement links TRBV5-1 to TRBJ1-2, with 9 positions matching TRBD1. Looked up from germline, CDR1 is SGHRS and CDR2 is YFSETQ. This CDR3 comprises 15 residues. V lost 0 bases to trimming and J lost 9 bases; unmatched junction nucleotides: 9. The CDR3 region is CASSLVQGQGRRYTF. The CDR3 nucleotides are TGCGCCAGCAGCTTGGTCCAAGGACAGGGGCGTCGCTACACCTTC.

J is TRBJ2-6 and V is TRBV7-8, with D uncertain. V lost 2 bases to trimming and J lost 1 base, with 9 bases between them. CDR1 SGHVS and CDR2 FQNEAQ come from the germline V gene. The CDR3 is 16 residues long. This CDR3 reads CASSLSSASGANVLTF. The CDR3 bases are TGTGCCAGCAGCTTAAGTTCGGCTTCTGGGGCCAACGTCCTGACTTTC.

This clone is a singleton in its sample. The V and J genes are TRBV2 and TRBJ2-3; D is unresolved. The CDR3 consists of 12 residues. V was clipped by 5 bases and J by 3 bases, with 6 bases between them. CDR1 is SNHLY and CDR2 is FYNNEI in the germline V gene. The CDR3 is CASSRLTDTQYF. As DNA, the CDR3 is TGTGCCAGCAGTCGACTGACAGATACGCAGTATTTT. The entire variable domain, with the rest obtained from reference TRBV2 and TRBJ2-3, is as follows: EPEVTQTPSHQVTQMGQEVILRCVPISNHLYFYWYRQILGQKVEFLVSFYNNEISEKSEIFDDQFSVERPDGSNFTLKIRSTKLEDSAMYFCASSRLTDTQYFGPGTRLTVL.

The chain has TRBV4-2 and TRBJ1-4; D unresolved. CDR3 length equals 15 residues. The germline gives CDR1 LGHNA, CDR2 YNFKEQ. V was clipped by 5 bases and J by 3 bases, with 13 bases between them. The DNA for the CDR3 is TGTGCCAGCAGCTTACTGGAGTCCGCTAATGAAAAACTGTTTTTT. The encoded protein is CASSLLESANEKLFF.

The genes are TRBV4-3 and TRBJ1-4; 9 positions agree with TRBD1. The germline gives CDR1 LGHNA, CDR2 YSLEER. This CDR3 has 16 amino acids. J gave up 6 bases and V 0 bases, and 5 bases lay outside the gene matches. CDR3 residues: CASSQEGGQGYEKLFF. The CDR3, as DNA: TGCGCCAGCAGCCAAGAGGGGGGACAGGGATATGAAAAACTGTTTTTT.

The chain is built from TRBV5-4 and TRBJ1-2; possibly TRBD1 for D (6 bases). This CDR3 contains 13 residues. V lost 0 bases to trimming and J lost 8 bases, with 11 bases between them. The germline V gene encodes CDR1 SGHNT and CDR2 YYREEE (reference sequence). CDR3 nucleotides: TGTGCCAGCAGCTTGGTCAGGGGTGGGGGCTACACCTTC. This sequence encodes CASSLVRGGGYTF.

This chain joins TRBV28 and TRBJ2-5; 9 bases map to TRBD1. Germline CDR1 and CDR2: MDHEN and SYDVKM. V shed 2 bases, J shed 5 bases, and the junction held 12 bases outside the gene matches. This CDR3 region has 17 residues. The CDR3 sequence is CASSLPKTGGITETQYF. The CDR3 DNA follows: TGTGCCAGCAGTTTACCCAAGACAGGGGGTATCACTGAGACCCAGTACTTC.

The chain recombines TRBV7-8 with TRBJ2-7; the D gene is possibly TRBD2 (5 bases). CDR1 and CDR2 from the germline V gene are SGHVS and FQNEAQ. The CDR3 is 14 amino acids. The germline V and J ends were trimmed by 0 bases and 5 bases, with 11 bases remaining between them. CDR3: CASSLAGVEDEQYF. The DNA of the CDR3 is TGTGCCAGCAGCTTAGCCGGGGTCGAGGACGAGCAGTACTTC.

The V and J genes are TRBV13 and TRBJ1-2; tentatively, D is TRBD1 (5 bases). Germline V gene lookup returns CDR1 PRHDT and CDR2 FYEKMQ (reference sequence). The CDR3 contains 15 residues. The germline V and J ends were trimmed by 5 bases and 6 bases, with 19 bases remaining between them. The CDR3 protein is CASSRSPGDVDGYTF. The CDR3 DNA is TGTGCCAGCAGCCGATCGCCCGGGGACGTGGATGGCTACACCTTC.

DNA of the CDR3: TGTGCCAGCAGCCAAGGAACAACTAATGAAAAACTGTTTTTT. Protein: CASSQGTTNEKLFF. This rearrangement joins TRBV2 to TRBJ1-4, with D unresolved. Germline loops: CDR1 SNHLY, CDR2 FYNNEI. This CDR3 contains 14 residues. With 6 bases removed from V and 0 bases from J, the gap between germline ends came to 8 bases.

This rearrangement joins TRBV5-1 to TRBJ2-2; 8 bases are shared with TRBD1. The CDR3 is 15 amino acids. Trimming removed 6 bases from V and 4 bases from J; junction bases left unmatched: 8. Germline lookup yields CDR1 SGHRS and CDR2 YFSETQ. CDR3 sequence (DNA): TGCGCCAGCACCCTCGGCAGGGGGCTCACCGGGGAGCTGTTTTTT. This encodes CASTLGRGLTGELFF.

The rearrangement links TRBV15 to TRBJ2-2; D is ambiguous. The CDR3 sequence is 16 residues long. CDR1 is LNHNV and CDR2 is YYDKDF in the germline V gene (reference sequence). Trimming removed 1 base from V and 2 bases from J, with 11 bases in between. CDR3 in amino acids: CATSRAVGTNTGELFF. CDR3 DNA sequence: TGTGCCACCAGCAGAGCCGTTGGAACCAACACCGGGGAGCTGTTTTTT.